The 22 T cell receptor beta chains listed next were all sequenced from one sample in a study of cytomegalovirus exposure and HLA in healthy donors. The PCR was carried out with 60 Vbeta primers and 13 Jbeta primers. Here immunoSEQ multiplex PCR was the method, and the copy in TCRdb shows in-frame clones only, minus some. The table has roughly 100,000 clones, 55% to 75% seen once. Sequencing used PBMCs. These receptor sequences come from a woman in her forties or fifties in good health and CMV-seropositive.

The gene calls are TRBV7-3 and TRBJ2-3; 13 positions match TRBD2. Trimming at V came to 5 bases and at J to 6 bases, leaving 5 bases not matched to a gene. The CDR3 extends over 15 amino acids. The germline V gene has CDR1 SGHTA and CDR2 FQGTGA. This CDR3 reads CASSPGLAGLDTQYF. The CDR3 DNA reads TGTGCCAGCAGCCCGGGACTAGCGGGATTGGATACGCAGTATTTT.

CDR3 nucleotide sequence: TGTGCCAGCAGTGAACTTTGGACAACGAGCAATCAGCCCCAGCATTTT. It is translated as CASSELWTTSNQPQHF. The chain has TRBV6-1 and TRBJ1-5, with D maybe TRBD1 (5 bases). The V gene's germline CDR1 is MNHNS and CDR2 SASEGT. V gave up 2 bases and J gave up 1 base, with 12 bases separating them. The CDR3 loop spans 16 amino acids.

CDR3 DNA: TGTGCCAGCACCACTTTCTATGGCTACACCTTC. Amino acid sequence: CASTTFYGYTF. The chain carries TRBV28 and TRBJ1-2; D is uncertain. Trimming left V 7 bases short and J 4 bases short, with 7 bases between. The CDR3 totals 11 residues. Looked up from germline, CDR1 is MDHEN and CDR2 is SYDVKM.

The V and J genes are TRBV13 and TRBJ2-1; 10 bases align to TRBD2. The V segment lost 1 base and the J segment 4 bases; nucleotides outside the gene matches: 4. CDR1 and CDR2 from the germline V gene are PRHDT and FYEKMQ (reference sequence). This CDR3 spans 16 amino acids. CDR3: CASSLERLAGYNEQFF. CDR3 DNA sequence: TGTGCCAGCAGCTTAGAGAGACTAGCGGGTTACAATGAGCAGTTCTTC.

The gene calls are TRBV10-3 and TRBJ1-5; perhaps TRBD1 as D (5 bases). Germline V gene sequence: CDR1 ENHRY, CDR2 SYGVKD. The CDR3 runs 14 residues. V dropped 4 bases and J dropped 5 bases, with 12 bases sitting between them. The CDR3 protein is CAISGGGRDQPQHF. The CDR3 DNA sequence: TGTGCCATCAGTGGGGGGGGAAGGGATCAGCCCCAGCATTTT.

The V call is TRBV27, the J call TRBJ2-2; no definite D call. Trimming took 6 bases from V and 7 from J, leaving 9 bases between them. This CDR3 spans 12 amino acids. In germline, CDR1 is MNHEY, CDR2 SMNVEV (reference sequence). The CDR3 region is CASSIAGGELFF. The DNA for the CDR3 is TGTGCCAGCAGCATAGCTGGCGGGGAGCTGTTTTTT.

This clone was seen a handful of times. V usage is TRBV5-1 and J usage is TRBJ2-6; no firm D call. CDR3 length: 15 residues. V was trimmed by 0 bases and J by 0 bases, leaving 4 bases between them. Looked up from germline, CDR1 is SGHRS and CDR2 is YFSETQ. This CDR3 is CASSLGSSGANVLTF. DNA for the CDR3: TGCGCCAGCAGCTTGGGTAGCTCTGGGGCCAACGTCCTGACTTTC. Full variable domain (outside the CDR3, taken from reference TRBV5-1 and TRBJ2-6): KAGVTQTPRYLIKTRGQQVTLSCSPISGHRSVSWYQQTPGQGLQFLFEYFSETQRNKGNFPGRFSGRQFSNSRSEMNVSTLELGDSALYLCASSLGSSGANVLTFGAGSRLTVL.

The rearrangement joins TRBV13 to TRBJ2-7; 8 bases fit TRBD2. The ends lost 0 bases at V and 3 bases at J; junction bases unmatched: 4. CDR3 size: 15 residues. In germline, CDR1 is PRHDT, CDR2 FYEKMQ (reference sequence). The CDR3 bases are TGTGCCAGCAGCTTAGGGGGTAGCGGGGTCTACGAGCAGTACTTC. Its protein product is CASSLGGSGVYEQYF.

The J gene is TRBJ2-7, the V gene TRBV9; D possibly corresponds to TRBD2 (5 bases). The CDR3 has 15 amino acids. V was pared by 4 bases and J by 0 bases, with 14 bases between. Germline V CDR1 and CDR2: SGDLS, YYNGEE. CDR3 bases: TGTGCCAGCAGCCCGTCCTTACGGGGCTCCTACGAGCAGTACTTC. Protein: CASSPSLRGSYEQYF.

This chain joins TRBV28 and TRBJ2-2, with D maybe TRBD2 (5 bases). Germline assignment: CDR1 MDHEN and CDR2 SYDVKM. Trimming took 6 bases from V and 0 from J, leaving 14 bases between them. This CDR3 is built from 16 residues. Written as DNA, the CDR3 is TGTGCCAGCAGCCCCCGCCTAGCAGCGAACACCGGGGAGCTGTTTTTT. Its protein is CASSPRLAANTGELFF.

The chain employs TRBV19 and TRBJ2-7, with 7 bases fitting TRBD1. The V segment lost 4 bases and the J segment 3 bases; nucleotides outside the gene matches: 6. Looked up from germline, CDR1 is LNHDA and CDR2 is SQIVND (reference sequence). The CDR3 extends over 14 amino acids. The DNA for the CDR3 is TGTGCCAGTAGTACAAAAGACAGGGACTACGAGCAGTACTTC. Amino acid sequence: CASSTKDRDYEQYF. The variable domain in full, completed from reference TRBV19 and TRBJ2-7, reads DGGITQSPKYLFRKEGQNVTLSCEQNLNHDAMYWYRQDPGQGLRLIYYSQIVNDFQKGDIAEGYSVSREKKESFPLTVTSAQKNPTAFYLCASSTKDRDYEQYFGPGTRLTVT.

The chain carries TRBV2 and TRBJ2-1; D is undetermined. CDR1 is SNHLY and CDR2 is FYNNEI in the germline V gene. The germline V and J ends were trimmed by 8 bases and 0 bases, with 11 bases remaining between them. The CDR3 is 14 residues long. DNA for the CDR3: TGTGCCAGCCCTTCGAAGCGCTCCTACAATGAGCAGTTCTTC. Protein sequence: CASPSKRSYNEQFF.

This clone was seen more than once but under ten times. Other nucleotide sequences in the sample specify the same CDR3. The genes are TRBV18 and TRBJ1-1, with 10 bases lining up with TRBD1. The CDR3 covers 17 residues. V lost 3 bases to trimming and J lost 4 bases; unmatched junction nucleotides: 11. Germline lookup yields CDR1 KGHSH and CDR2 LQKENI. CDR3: CASSPFDRGLLPTEAFF. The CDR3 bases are TGTGCCAGCTCACCCTTTGACAGGGGGCTTCTCCCCACTGAAGCTTTCTTT. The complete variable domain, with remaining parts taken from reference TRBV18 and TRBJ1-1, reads NAGVMQNPRHLVRRRGQEARLRCSPMKGHSHVYWYRQLPEEGLKFMVYLQKENIIDESGMPKERFSAEFPKEGPSILRIQQVVRGDSAAYFCASSPFDRGLLPTEAFFGQGTRLTVV.

This chain's CDR3 is CASSITSGSTDTQYF. DNA of the CDR3: TGTGCCAGCAGTATTACTAGCGGGAGTACAGATACGCAGTATTTT. The J gene is TRBJ2-3, the V gene TRBV27; 11 bases are shared with TRBD2. V trimming: 5 bases; J trimming: 3 bases; junction bases outside the gene matches: 4. The CDR3 is made up of 15 amino acids. Germline V gives CDR1 MNHEY, CDR2 SMNVEV (reference sequence).

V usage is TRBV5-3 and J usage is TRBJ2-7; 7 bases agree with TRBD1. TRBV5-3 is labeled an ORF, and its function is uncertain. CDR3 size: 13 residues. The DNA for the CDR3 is TGTGACAAACAGGGGCGAAGCTCCTACGAGCAGTACTTC. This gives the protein CDKQGRSSYEQYF.

CDR3 DNA sequence: TGTGCCAGCAGTTGGACAGGAGGAGACTATGGCTACACCTTC. It codes for CASSWTGGDYGYTF. J is TRBJ1-2 and V is TRBV6-6; 7 bases agree with TRBD1. CDR1 and CDR2 (germline): MNHNY, SVGAGI (reference sequence). Losses at the gene ends were 4 bases for V and 3 bases for J; bases not matched to a gene: 5. This CDR3 has 14 residues.

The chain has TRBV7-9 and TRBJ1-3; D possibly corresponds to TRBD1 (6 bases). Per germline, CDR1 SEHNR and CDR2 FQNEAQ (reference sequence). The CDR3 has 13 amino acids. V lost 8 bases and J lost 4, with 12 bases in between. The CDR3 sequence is CASSTGSGNTIYF. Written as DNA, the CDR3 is TGTGCCAGCTCCACAGGGTCGGGAAACACCATATATTTT.

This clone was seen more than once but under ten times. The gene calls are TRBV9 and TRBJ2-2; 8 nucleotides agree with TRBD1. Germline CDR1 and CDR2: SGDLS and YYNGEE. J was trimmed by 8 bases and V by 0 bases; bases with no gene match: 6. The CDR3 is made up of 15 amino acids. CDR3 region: CASSVGGQGGGELFF. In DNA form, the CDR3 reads TGTGCCAGCAGCGTAGGCGGACAGGGAGGAGGGGAGCTGTTTTTT.

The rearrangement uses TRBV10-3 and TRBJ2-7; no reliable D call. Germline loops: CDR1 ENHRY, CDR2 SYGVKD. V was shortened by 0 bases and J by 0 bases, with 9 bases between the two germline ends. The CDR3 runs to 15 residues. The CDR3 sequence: CAISESGLNSYEQYF. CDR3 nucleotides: TGTGCCATCAGTGAGTCTGGTCTAAACTCCTACGAGCAGTACTTC.

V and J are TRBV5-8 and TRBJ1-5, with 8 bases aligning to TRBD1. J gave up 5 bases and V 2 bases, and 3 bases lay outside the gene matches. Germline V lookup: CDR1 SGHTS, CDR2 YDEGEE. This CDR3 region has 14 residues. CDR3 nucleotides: TGTGCCAGCAGCTTCCGGACAGGGCATCAGCCCCAGCATTTT. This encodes CASSFRTGHQPQHF.

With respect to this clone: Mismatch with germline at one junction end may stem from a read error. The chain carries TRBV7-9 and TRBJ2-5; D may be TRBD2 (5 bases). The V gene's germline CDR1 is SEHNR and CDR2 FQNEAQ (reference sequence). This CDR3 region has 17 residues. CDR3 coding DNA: TGTTCCAGCAGCCCGCCTCGGAGGAATGGGCCTCAAGAGACCCAGTACTTC. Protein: CSSSPPRRNGPQETQYF.

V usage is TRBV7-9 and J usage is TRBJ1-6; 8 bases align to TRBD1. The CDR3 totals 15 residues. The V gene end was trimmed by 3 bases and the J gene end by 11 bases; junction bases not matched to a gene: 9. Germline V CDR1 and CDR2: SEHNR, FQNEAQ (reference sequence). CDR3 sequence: CASSLADRDRTPLHF. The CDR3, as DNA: TGTGCCAGCAGCTTGGCGGACAGGGACCGAACACCCCTCCACTTT. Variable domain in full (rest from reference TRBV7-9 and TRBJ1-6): DTGVSQNPRHKITKRGQNVTFRCDPISEHNRLYWYRQTLGQGPEFLTYFQNEAQLEKSRLLSDRFSAERPKGSFSTLEIQRTEQGDSAMYLCASSLADRDRTPLHFGNGTRLTVT.